This TCR beta chain came from a study of control samples from healthy donors and cancer patients (dated by TCRdb to the early 2020s). Libraries were built with the immunoSEQ multiplex PCR assay. In TCRdb, the immuneACCESS table is reduced to in-frame sequences with V and J assigned. These tables do not hold every clone; where another copy was compared, an unresolved V gene accounts for under half, and the others remain unexplained. This sample comprises some 130,000 clones, about 88% of them detected only once. In total, the top ten clones hold roughly 8.4% of the sample. In regard to this clone: What antigen it recognizes has not been identified. Base qualities are not at hand, and no much larger clone is one base apart.

The cysteine opens and the phenylalanine closes a CDR3 of 14 amino acids. The entry retains the CDR3 DNA only, 42 bases that are in frame from base 1. From a lookup of the germline V gene (reference sequence), CDR1 and CDR2 are LNHDA and SQIVND. Trimming takes 7 bases from V and 6 bases from J, and the germline ends sit 18 bases apart. This receptor was taken from a woman aged 25 to 39 in good health. Sequenced sample: blood. Here the chain combines TRBV19 and TRBJ1-1; the D gene is perhaps TRBD1, on 6 matching bases. The nucleotide sequence is given as TGTGCCAGTACCAATTCTGGCTACAGGGCTGAAGCTTTCTTT. It translates as CASTNSGYRAEAFF. Extended through the reference TRBV19 and TRBJ1-1 proteins, this CDR3 yields the full variable domain: DGGITQSPKYLFRKEGQNVTLSCEQNLNHDAMYWYRQDPGQGLRLIYYSQIVNDFQKGDIAEGYSVSREKKESFPLTVTSAQKNPTAFYLCASTNSGYRAEAFFGQGTRLTVV.